The next 13 T cell receptor beta chains were all read from a single sample in a study of cytomegalovirus exposure and HLA in healthy donors. The study ran its PCR with 60 Vbeta and 13 Jbeta primers. Some clones are missing from TCRdb's copy, which holds only in-frame ones; the method was immunoSEQ multiplex PCR. There are about 110,000 clones in the sample; roughly 80% occur only once, and about 6.6% lies in the top ten. Material for sequencing was PBMCs. These receptors all come from a man under 40 in good health and CMV-seropositive.

The sample holds a few counts of this clone. The V and J genes are TRBV10-1 and TRBJ1-6, with D tentatively TRBD1 (5 bases). This CDR3 contains 14 residues. CDR1 is WNHNN and CDR2 is SYGVQD in the germline V gene (reference sequence). With 6 bases removed from V and 7 bases from J, the gap between germline ends came to 13 bases. CDR3 DNA sequence: TGCGCCAGCAGGTCCCAGGGCAGAAATTCACCCCTCCACTTT. It codes for CASRSQGRNSPLHF.

Comments on this clone: The junction differs from germline at one of its ends, possibly a read error. The J gene is TRBJ2-7, the V gene TRBV7-9; D unclear. Germline V gene lookup returns CDR1 SEHNR and CDR2 FQNEAQ (reference sequence). This CDR3 has 13 amino acids. The CDR3 region has the DNA TGTTCCAGCAGCCGGAGTTCAATCAACGAGCAGTACTTC. Amino acid sequence: CSSSRSSINEQYF. The full variable domain, rest sourced from reference TRBV7-9 and TRBJ2-7, is DTGVSQNPRHKITKRGQNVTFRCDPISEHNRLYWYRQTLGQGPEFLTYFQNEAQLEKSRLLSDRFSAERPKGSFSTLEIQRTEQGDSAMYLCSSSRSSINEQYFGPGTRLTVT.

For the CDR3, the DNA is TGTGCCAGCAGCCACCCCCCTTTGGGAGGTTCCTACGAGCAGTACTTC. This sequence encodes CASSHPPLGGSYEQYF. V is TRBV4-2 and J is TRBJ2-7; weak D call: TRBD2 (6 bases). With 3 bases removed from V and 1 base from J, the gap between germline ends came to 16 bases. The CDR3 is made up of 16 amino acids. Germline-derived CDR1 and CDR2 are LGHNA and YNFKEQ.

The chain combines TRBV9 with TRBJ2-2; 13 nucleotides line up with TRBD2. V was pared by 3 bases and J by 1 base, with 6 bases of the junction left unmatched. Germline CDR1 SGDLS, CDR2 YYNGEE. This CDR3 has 18 amino acids. CDR3 in DNA: TGTGCCAGCAGCGCCAGACTAGCGGGGGGATGGAACACCGGGGAGCTGTTTTTT. It codes for CASSARLAGGWNTGELFF.

V and J are TRBV9 and TRBJ2-1, with unresolved D. This CDR3 contains 14 residues. Germline CDR1 SGDLS, CDR2 YYNGEE. The V end was cut by 0 bases, the J end by 7 bases, with 11 bases between. The CDR3 DNA reads TGTGCCAGCAGCGTAGAGATCCCCGGGAATGAGCAGTTCTTC. It encodes CASSVEIPGNEQFF.

The rearrangement uses TRBV2 and TRBJ2-1, with TRBD1 matching over 7 bases. Germline values: CDR1 SNHLY, CDR2 FYNNEI. This CDR3 contains 14 residues. Trimming at V came to 7 bases and at J to 9 bases, leaving 12 bases not matched to a gene. This chain's CDR3 is CASKRDSFILEQFF. Here the CDR3 DNA reads TGTGCCAGCAAAAGGGACAGTTTTATCCTTGAGCAGTTCTTC.

Here the CDR3 DNA reads TGTGCCAGCAGTGAATTCGGGGTTGAAGCTTTCTTT. It translates to CASSEFGVEAFF. The chain is built from TRBV6-5 and TRBJ1-1; the D is unclear. CDR3 size: 12 residues. Looked up from germline, CDR1 is MNHEY and CDR2 is SVGAGI. The V end lost 5 bases, the J end lost 7 bases, and 11 bases lay between the germline ends.

The chain joins TRBV28 to TRBJ2-3, with a possible D match to TRBD2 (6 bases). Trimming removed 6 bases at V and 5 bases at J, with 18 bases between. In germline, CDR1 is MDHEN, CDR2 SYDVKM. The CDR3 is made up of 15 amino acids. DNA for the CDR3: TGTGCCAGCAGGCTCACGGGGGAGTCACAAGATACGCAGTATTTT. Translation gives CASRLTGESQDTQYF.

The rearrangement joins TRBV6-5 to TRBJ1-4, with no clear D. Germline-derived CDR1 and CDR2 are MNHEY and SVGAGI. V was trimmed by 2 bases and J by 0 bases, leaving 7 bases between them. The CDR3 is 15 residues long. CDR3 amino acids: CASSYRPATNEKLFF. In DNA form, the CDR3 reads TGTGCCAGCAGTTACCGCCCAGCAACTAATGAAAAACTGTTTTTT.

The rearrangement links TRBV19 to TRBJ2-1, with a weak D call TRBD1 (6 bases). Germline-derived CDR1 and CDR2 are LNHDA and SQIVND (reference sequence). V was clipped by 11 bases and J by 9 bases, with 20 bases between them. This CDR3 has 13 amino acids. Here the CDR3 DNA reads TGTGCCTCATGTGAGCAGGGGCTCGGTGAGCAGTTCTTC. This encodes CASCEQGLGEQFF.

V gene TRBV5-6 combines with J gene TRBJ2-3; possibly TRBD1 for D (6 bases). The CDR3 loop spans 15 amino acids. Trimming stripped 0 bases from V and 2 bases from J, with 10 bases between. In germline, CDR1 is SGHDT, CDR2 YYEEEE. In nucleotides, the CDR3 is TGTGCCAGCAGCTTGGCAGGGGTGTACACAGATACGCAGTATTTT. Protein product: CASSLAGVYTDTQYF. Variable domain in full (rest from reference TRBV5-6 and TRBJ2-3): DAGVTQSPTHLIKTRGQQVTLRCSPKSGHDTVSWYQQALGQGPQFIFQYYEEEERQRGNFPDRFSGHQFPNYSSELNVNALLLGDSALYLCASSLAGVYTDTQYFGPGTRLTVL.

The V and J genes are TRBV11-3 and TRBJ2-2; the match to TRBD1 covers 8 bases. The J segment lost 0 bases and the V segment lost 6 bases, leaving 12 bases of the junction unmatched. The CDR3 sequence is 18 residues long. Germline V gene sequence: CDR1 SGHNT, CDR2 YENEEA. CDR3 sequence: CASRRPGQGPTNTGELFF. In DNA form, the CDR3 reads TGTGCCAGCAGGCGACCCGGACAGGGACCGACGAACACCGGGGAGCTGTTTTTT. Looking up the rest from reference TRBV11-3 and TRBJ2-2 gives the full variable domain: EAGVVQSPRYKIIEKKQPVAFWCNPISGHNTLYWYLQNLGQGPELLIRYENEEAVDDSQLPKDRFSAERLKGVDSTLKIQPAELGDSAVYLCASRRPGQGPTNTGELFFGEGSRLTVL.

The CDR3 sequence is CATSREPDRYNEQFF. DNA of the CDR3: TGTGCCACCAGCAGAGAGCCCGACAGGTACAATGAGCAGTTCTTC. This chain connects TRBV15 to TRBJ2-1, with a tentative D call TRBD1 (6 bases). Germline CDR1 reads LNHNV; CDR2 reads YYDKDF (reference sequence). This CDR3 has 15 residues. Deletions cut 0 bases from V and 4 bases from J, with 10 bases between.